This T cell receptor beta chain was sequenced during a study of beta chain features in type 1 diabetes. Every isolated RNA sample was fully reverse transcribed, so sequencing captured expressed TCRB transcripts. Regulatory, naive and central memory T cell samples averaged approximately 3.5 million reads. This table comes from immunoSEQ multiplex PCR, and its TCRdb copy is limited to in-frame clones, with some not included. The sample shows more than 300,000 clones, about 16% of them seen only once. Study-level findings and limits: A greater similarity of naive, central memory and Treg TCRB repertoires was seen among patients than among healthy donors.

The ends lost 1 base at V and 3 bases at J; junction bases unmatched: 3. The CDR3 sequence is 16 residues long. Germline assignment: CDR1 KGHSH and CDR2 LQKENI. This clone was seen once. What it binds is unknown. The chain has TRBV18 and TRBJ2-1; 10 nucleotides agree with TRBD2. The sequence was collected from a woman aged 18-30 years in good health. Sequencing input: naive CD4+ T cells from blood. The CDR3, as DNA: TGTGCCAGCTCACCACTAGCGGGAGGAGACTACAATGAGCAGTTCTTC. Protein product: CASSPLAGGDYNEQFF.